This T cell receptor beta chain appears in the sequencing data of a study of blood T cell repertoires in COVID-19. From germline, CDR1 is MGHRA and CDR2 YSYEKL. With V trimmed by 3 bases and J by 4 bases, 10 bases remained unmatched. CDR3 length: 17 residues. Profiled with immunoSEQ multiplex PCR; TCRdb holds only in-frame clones, not every one. The sample holds about 250,000 clones, over 70% seen once. The chain joins TRBV4-1 to TRBJ1-3; 9 positions match TRBD1. The material sequenced was peripheral blood. The sequence was collected from a woman of 80 years or more with acute or convalescent COVID-19. The CDR3 region is CASSQGPTGGGGNTIYF. The CDR3 nucleotides are TGCGCCAGCAGCCAGGGCCCCACAGGGGGCGGAGGAAACACCATATATTTT.